This T cell receptor beta chain derives from a study of blood T cells in healthy people across ages. Through a sample-barcoded 5' primer and a J-beta primer mix, a second PCR was run for about 6 to 12 cycles. A single record per CDR3 protein comes from TCRdb applying MiXCR to the 5' RACE reads. The sample lists approximately 780,000 distinct CDR3 sequences; under 30% were seen once. This clonotype turned up a few times. A further study also used this sample, focusing on T cells of mothers and their children. That investigation notes: The yield was over 8.5 million TCR beta CDR3 reads from each mother and approximately 3 million from each child.

The sample consisted of blood. This TCR was recovered from a boy younger than 18 in good health.

CDR3 region: CASRMVGSPLHF. The DNA for the CDR3 is TGTGCCAGCAGAATGGTGGGCTCACCCCTCCACTTT. The chain recombines TRBV13 with TRBJ1-6, with D unresolved. Trimming removed 6 bases from V and 10 bases from J, with 10 bases in between. The CDR3 runs 12 residues. From germline, CDR1 is PRHDT and CDR2 FYEKMQ (reference sequence).